This record looks at one T cell receptor beta chain sequence and its context. Its antigen is as yet unknown. Profiled with immunoSEQ multiplex PCR; TCRdb holds only in-frame clones, not every one. Of about 160,000 clones detected, roughly 95% appear once; the ten largest clones hold approximately 0.97%. This sample is drawn from a study of cytomegalovirus exposure and HLA in healthy donors. Overall study results and limits: According to a subsequent analysis, TCR clusters identified in the first cohort showed a tendency to co-occur across the approximately 110 validation repertoires. Confirmation in vitro established that a few CMV-associated chains were specific for CMV antigens.

Donors were drawn from the approximately 120-subject validation cohort, separate from the approximately 680-subject first cohort. The receptor comes from a woman between 18 and 29 years old in good health and CMV-seronegative. Sample: PBMCs.

CDR3 sequence reads: CASSQDPDFRAYNSPLHF. In DNA form, the CDR3 reads TGTGCCAGCAGCCAAGATCCGGACTTTAGGGCTTATAATTCACCCCTCCACTTT. V and J are TRBV4-2 and TRBJ1-6; no definite D call. Trimming pared 0 bases from V and 4 bases from J, leaving 16 bases between. The CDR3 has 18 amino acids. Germline assignment: CDR1 LGHNA and CDR2 YNFKEQ.